These 25 T cell receptor beta chains originate from one sample sequenced in a study of CD8+CD57+ T cells in acquired aplastic anemia. Researchers used genomic DNA as the template to profile TCR beta VDJ and CDR3. MiXCR, run by TCRdb on the reads, gives a single entry per CDR3 protein. This table has about 170,000 distinct CDR3 sequences, roughly 48% appearing once. Sequencing was done on patients that had shown CD8+CD57+ cell expansion by flow cytometry. Sequencing was done on a sample of sorted CD4+, CD8+, or CD8+CD57+ T cells (not recorded which) from PBMCs. All receptors derive from a human donor with aplastic anemia.

The genes are TRBV6-1 and TRBJ2-2; TRBD1 might be the D (5 bases). V was pared by 8 bases and J by 2 bases, with 9 bases between. This CDR3 contains 13 residues. CDR1 and CDR2 from the germline V gene are MNHNS and SASEGT. The CDR3 here is CASADINTGELFF. Here the CDR3 DNA reads TGTGCCAGCGCGGACATAAACACCGGGGAGCTGTTTTTT.

There are a few counts of this clonotype. In this CDR3 the conserved last residue, phenylalanine or tryptophan, is missing, so a read error is likely. The rearrangement links TRBV5-1 to TRBJ2-5; D is possibly TRBD2 (6 bases). This CDR3 is built from 14 residues. The V end lost 0 bases, the J end lost 5 bases, and 11 bases lay between the germline ends. The germline CDR1 and CDR2 sequences are SGHRS and YFSETQ. The DNA for the CDR3 is TGCGCCAGCAGCTTGGAAGCGGGTTTCGAGACCCAGTACTCC. It specifies CASSLEAGFETQYS.

This clonotype occurred a few times. This chain joins TRBV7-9 and TRBJ1-1; D uncertain. Germline lookup yields CDR1 SEHNR and CDR2 FQNEAQ (reference sequence). Trimming pared 2 bases from V and 7 bases from J, leaving 8 bases between. The CDR3 extends over 12 amino acids. The CDR3 here is CASSLSSSEAFF. CDR3 nucleotide sequence: TGTGCCAGCAGCTTAAGTAGCAGTGAAGCTTTCTTT.

The chain employs TRBV12-3 or TRBV12-4 and TRBJ1-5; D is undetermined. V was shortened by 3 bases and J by 5 bases, with 8 bases between the two germline ends. This CDR3 comprises 13 residues. CDR3 region: CASSFESYQPQHF. The CDR3 DNA follows: TGTGCCAGCAGTTTCGAGAGTTATCAGCCCCAGCATTTT.

This chain uses TRBV10-3 with TRBJ1-5; D is perhaps TRBD1 (5 bases). Looked up from germline, CDR1 is ENHRY and CDR2 is SYGVKD. The V gene lost 2 bases and the J gene lost 5 bases, with 13 bases spanning the gap. The CDR3 length is 15 residues. CDR3 nucleotides: TGTGCCATCAGTGAGGGGGGGACGTACCATCAGCCCCAGCATTTT. Translated, it gives CAISEGGTYHQPQHF.

The CDR3 loop reads CASSFLDRGGGYTF. In DNA, the CDR3 is TGTGCCAGCAGCTTCCTGGACAGGGGTGGAGGCTACACCTTC. The chain uses TRBV7-9 and TRBJ1-2; 9 bases map to TRBD1. Germline loops: CDR1 SEHNR, CDR2 FQNEAQ (reference sequence). CDR3 length: 14 residues. Germline trimming cut 3 bases from V and 8 bases from J; bases unmatched to any gene: 7.

Turning to this clonotype: Relative to the germline gene, one junction end is altered; a read error may explain this. CDR3 sequence reads: CASGQHDLSSYEQYF. The CDR3 coding sequence is TGCGCCAGCGGCCAGCACGACCTGAGCTCCTACGAGCAGTACTTC. The rearrangement joins TRBV4-1 to TRBJ2-7; D uncertain. The CDR3 has 15 residues. Germline-derived CDR1 and CDR2 are MGHRA and YSYEKL.

The chain employs TRBV3-1 and TRBJ2-7; D is perhaps TRBD2 (6 bases). In germline, CDR1 is LGHDT, CDR2 YNNKEL (reference sequence). This CDR3 contains 16 residues. The V end lost 7 bases, the J end lost 0 bases, and 19 bases lay between the germline ends. Written as DNA, the CDR3 is TGTGCCAGCACCTCTACGTATGGGGGACTCTCCTACGAGCAGTACTTC. Translation gives CASTSTYGGLSYEQYF.

The V gene is TRBV5-8, the J gene TRBJ1-2; possibly TRBD1 for D (5 bases). The CDR3 covers 15 residues. V was clipped by 0 bases and J by 1 base, with 10 bases between them. Germline V gives CDR1 SGHTS, CDR2 YDEGEE. The CDR3 protein is CASSLAPGNNYGYTF. For the CDR3, the DNA is TGTGCCAGCAGCTTGGCCCCAGGGAATAACTATGGCTACACCTTC.

This clonotype has ten or more counts. This chain links TRBV24-1 with TRBJ2-3; no clear D gene. V dropped 3 bases and J dropped 4 bases, with 7 bases sitting between them. The CDR3 contains 13 residues. The V gene's germline CDR1 is KGHDR and CDR2 SFDVKD. The chain's CDR3 is CATSDPSSDTQYF. The CDR3 DNA reads as TGTGCCACCAGTGATCCCTCATCAGATACGCAGTATTTT.

In this sample, this clonotype turned up many times. The chain combines TRBV12-3 or TRBV12-4 with TRBJ1-2, with 10 nucleotides matching TRBD1. V lost 6 bases to trimming and J lost 2 bases; unmatched junction nucleotides: 3. The CDR3 length is 14 residues. CDR3 residues: CASSSGQGNYGYTF. The CDR3 nucleotides are TGTGCCAGCAGCTCGGGACAGGGGAACTATGGCTACACCTTC.

This clonotype was seen at least ten times. The rearrangement joins TRBV9 to TRBJ2-2, with no clear D. V gave up 3 bases and J gave up 6 bases, with 12 bases separating them. The CDR3 is 14 amino acids. Germline-derived CDR1 and CDR2 are SGDLS and YYNGEE. This chain's CDR3 is CASSAFAGAGELFF. CDR3 bases: TGTGCCAGCAGCGCCTTCGCTGGGGCCGGGGAGCTGTTTTTT. Drawing the rest from reference TRBV9 and TRBJ2-2, the complete variable domain is DSGVTQTPKHLITATGQRVTLRCSPRSGDLSVYWYQQSLDQGLQFLIQYYNGEERAKGNILERFSAQQFPDLHSELNLSSLELGDSALYFCASSAFAGAGELFFGEGSRLTVL.

This clonotype was observed at least ten times. The V call is TRBV27, the J call TRBJ2-5, with D perhaps assigned TRBD1 or TRBD2 (5 bases each). The CDR3 consists of 13 residues. V gave up 4 bases and J gave up 1 base, with 7 bases separating them. Germline V gene sequence: CDR1 MNHEY, CDR2 SMNVEV (reference sequence). CDR3 DNA sequence: TGTGCCAGCAGTTACGGGGCCCAAGAGACCCAGTACTTC. This translates into CASSYGAQETQYF.

The chain carries TRBV25-1 and TRBJ1-2; D not certain. Per the germline V gene, CDR1 is MGHDK and CDR2 is SYGVNS. This CDR3 has 15 amino acids. V was shortened by 1 base and J by 4 bases, with 13 bases between the two germline ends. The CDR3 DNA reads as TGTGCCAGCAGTGAATGGGAGGCGCCCCTCTATGGCTACACCTTC. Translating gives CASSEWEAPLYGYTF.

This clonotype was found many times. This rearrangement joins TRBV20-1 to TRBJ1-2, with no clear D. Germline values: CDR1 DFQATT, CDR2 SNEGSKA (reference sequence). The CDR3 runs 16 residues. Deletions cut 0 bases from V and 0 bases from J, with 14 bases between. The CDR3 is CSARDLQDQANYGYTF. The CDR3, as DNA: TGCAGTGCTAGAGATCTTCAAGACCAGGCTAACTATGGCTACACCTTC.

There are many counts of this clonotype. The chain combines TRBV5-8 with TRBJ1-1, with TRBD1 matching 7 bases. CDR3 length equals 14 residues. Trimming removed 1 base from V and 6 bases from J; junction bases left unmatched: 6. The germline gives CDR1 SGHTS, CDR2 YDEGEE. The CDR3 DNA follows: TGTGCCAGCAGCTTGTTAGGGGGCGTCTCTGAAGCTTTCTTT. The encoded protein is CASSLLGGVSEAFF.

This clonotype was found many times. Here the CDR3 DNA reads TGTGCCAGCAGCTTGGGTGGTGAAGGAGGCCAGTACTTC. Protein: CASSLGGEGGQYF. The gene calls are TRBV5-4 and TRBJ2-5; TRBD2 might be the D (5 bases). Per germline, CDR1 SGHNT and CDR2 YYREEE (reference sequence). With 0 bases removed from V and 10 bases from J, the gap between germline ends came to 13 bases. The CDR3 is 13 amino acids.

This clonotype came up once. The chain is built from TRBV29-1 and TRBJ2-7; D unresolved. The V and J ends lost 1 base and 0 bases respectively, with 7 bases between them. This CDR3 is built from 13 residues. Germline V CDR1 and CDR2: SQVTM, ANQGSEA. CDR3 loop: CSVEGGFSYEQYF. CDR3 coding DNA: TGCAGCGTTGAAGGGGGATTCTCCTACGAGCAGTACTTC.

This clonotype was counted at least ten times. The DNA for the CDR3 is TGCGCCAGCAGCTTGGCTGGGACAGGGGGTTCACCGAACACTGAAGCTTTCTTT. It encodes CASSLAGTGGSPNTEAFF. The chain links TRBV5-1 to TRBJ1-1, with 11 nucleotides matching TRBD1. Per germline, CDR1 SGHRS and CDR2 YFSETQ. The CDR3 has 18 residues. Trimming cost V 0 bases and J 1 base; bases outside gene matches: 8. Filled out from reference TRBV5-1 and TRBJ1-1, the complete variable domain reads KAGVTQTPRYLIKTRGQQVTLSCSPISGHRSVSWYQQTPGQGLQFLFEYFSETQRNKGNFPGRFSGRQFSNSRSEMNVSTLELGDSALYLCASSLAGTGGSPNTEAFFGQGTRLTVV.

This clonotype occurred a few times. The chain's CDR3 is CAISESAGDQETQYF. DNA of the CDR3: TGTGCCATCAGTGAGTCGGCGGGAGACCAAGAGACCCAGTACTTC. This rearrangement joins TRBV10-3 to TRBJ2-5; the match to TRBD2 covers 7 bases. With 0 bases clipped from V and 0 bases from J, the junction kept 1 base outside the gene matches. Germline loops: CDR1 ENHRY, CDR2 SYGVKD. The CDR3 spans 15 residues.

Comments on this clonotype: A much larger clone sits a single nucleotide away, making a read error possible. In nucleotides, the CDR3 is TGTGCCACCTCCAGTGGGAGCTCCTACAGTGAGCAGTTCTTC. The encoded protein is CATSSGSSYSEQFF. The chain has TRBV10-3 and TRBJ2-1; possible D gene TRBD2, 5 bases. Looked up from germline, CDR1 is ENHRY and CDR2 is SYGVKD. The CDR3 spans 14 residues.

There are a few counts of this clonotype. The V gene is TRBV5-6, the J gene TRBJ1-2, with 11 bases identical to TRBD1. Germline V gene sequence: CDR1 SGHDT, CDR2 YYEEEE. The CDR3 extends over 14 amino acids. V lost 5 bases to trimming and J lost 7 bases; unmatched junction nucleotides: 7. The chain's CDR3 is CASRIGTGGSGYTF. CDR3 bases: TGTGCCAGCAGGATAGGGACAGGGGGTAGTGGCTACACCTTC.

This clonotype was seen repeatedly, ten times or more. The V call is TRBV3-1, the J call TRBJ2-3, with unresolved D. V was trimmed by 1 base and J by 0 bases, leaving 11 bases between them. The CDR3 has 16 amino acids. Looked up from germline, CDR1 is LGHDT and CDR2 is YNNKEL (reference sequence). CDR3: CASSQGKSQSTDTQYF. DNA of the CDR3: TGTGCCAGCAGCCAAGGGAAAAGCCAGAGCACAGATACGCAGTATTTT.

This clonotype was recorded at least ten times. CDR3 region: CASSFGQGTASYNSPLHF. CDR3 bases: TGTGCCAGCAGCTTCGGACAGGGGACTGCCTCCTATAATTCACCCCTCCACTTT. V and J are TRBV5-4 and TRBJ1-6; the match to TRBD1 covers 9 bases. Trimming removed 2 bases from V and 0 bases from J; junction bases left unmatched: 6. Looked up from germline, CDR1 is SGHNT and CDR2 is YYREEE (reference sequence). The CDR3 spans 18 residues.

At least ten counts were recorded for this clonotype. The chain combines TRBV12-3 or TRBV12-4 with TRBJ1-4; unclear D gene. CDR3 size: 13 residues. With 4 bases removed from V and 7 bases from J, the gap between germline ends came to 10 bases. The CDR3 spells CASSSRKGEKLFF. DNA for the CDR3: TGTGCCAGCAGTTCCCGCAAAGGTGAAAAACTGTTTTTT.